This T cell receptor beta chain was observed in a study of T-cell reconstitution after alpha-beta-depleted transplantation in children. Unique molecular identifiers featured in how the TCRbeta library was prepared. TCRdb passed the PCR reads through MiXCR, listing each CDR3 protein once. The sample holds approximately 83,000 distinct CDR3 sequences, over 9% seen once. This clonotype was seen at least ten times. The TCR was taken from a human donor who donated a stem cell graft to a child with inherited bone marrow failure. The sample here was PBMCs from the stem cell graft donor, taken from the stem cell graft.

CDR3 sequence reads: CSAQEAGSTEKLFF. CDR3 DNA sequence: TGCAGTGCCCAAGAAGCAGGCTCAACTGAAAAACTGTTTTTT. V and J are TRBV20-1 and TRBJ1-4; D unclear. Per the germline V gene, CDR1 is DFQATT and CDR2 is SNEGSKA (reference sequence). The CDR3 has 14 residues. The V gene lost 6 bases and the J gene lost 7 bases, with 18 bases spanning the gap.